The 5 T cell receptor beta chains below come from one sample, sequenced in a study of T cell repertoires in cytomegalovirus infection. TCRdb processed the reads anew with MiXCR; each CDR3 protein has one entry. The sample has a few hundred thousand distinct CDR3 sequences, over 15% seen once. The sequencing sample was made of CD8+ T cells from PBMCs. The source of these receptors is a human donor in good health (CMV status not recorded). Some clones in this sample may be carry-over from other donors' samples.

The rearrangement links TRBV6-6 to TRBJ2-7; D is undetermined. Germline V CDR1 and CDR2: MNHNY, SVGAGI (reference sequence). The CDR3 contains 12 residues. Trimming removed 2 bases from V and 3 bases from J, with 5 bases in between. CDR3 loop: CASSYTNYEQYF. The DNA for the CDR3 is TGTGCCAGCAGTTACACTAACTACGAGCAGTACTTC.

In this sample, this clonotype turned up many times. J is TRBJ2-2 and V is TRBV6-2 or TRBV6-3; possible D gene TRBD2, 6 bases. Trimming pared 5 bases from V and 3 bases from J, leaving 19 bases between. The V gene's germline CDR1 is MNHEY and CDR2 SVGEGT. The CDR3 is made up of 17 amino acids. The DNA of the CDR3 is TGTGCCAGCAGTCCAGGGACTGCCGCAACTTACACCGGGGAGCTGTTTTTT. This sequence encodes CASSPGTAATYTGELFF.

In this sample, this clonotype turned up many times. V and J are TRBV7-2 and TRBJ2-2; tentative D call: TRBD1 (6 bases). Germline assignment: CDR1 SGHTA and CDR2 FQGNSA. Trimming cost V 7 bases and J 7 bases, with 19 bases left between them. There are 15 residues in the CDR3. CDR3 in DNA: TGTGCCAGCACCCCGCCGGGACAAATTGTCGGGGAGCTGTTTTTT. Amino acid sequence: CASTPPGQIVGELFF.

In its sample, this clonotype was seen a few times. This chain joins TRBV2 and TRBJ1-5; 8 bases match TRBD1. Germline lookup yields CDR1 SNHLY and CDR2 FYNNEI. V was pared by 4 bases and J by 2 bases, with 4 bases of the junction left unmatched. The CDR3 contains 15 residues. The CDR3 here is CASSVDRAGNQPQHF. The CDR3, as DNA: TGTGCCAGCAGTGTGGACAGGGCAGGCAATCAGCCCCAGCATTTT.

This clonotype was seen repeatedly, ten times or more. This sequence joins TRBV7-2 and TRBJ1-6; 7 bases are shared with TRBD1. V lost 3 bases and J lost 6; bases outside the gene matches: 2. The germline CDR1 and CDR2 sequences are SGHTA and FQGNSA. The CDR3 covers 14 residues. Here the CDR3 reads CASSFGQANSPLHF. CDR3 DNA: TGTGCCAGCAGCTTTGGACAGGCTAATTCACCCCTCCACTTT.